The entry below gives a single T cell receptor (beta chain) sequence along with its context. Library preparation (for TCRbeta) was performed with unique molecular identifiers. In TCRdb, the PCR reads were re-called with MiXCR into one record per CDR3 protein. The profile covers 250,000 to 350,000 distinct CDR3 sequences, with 9.9% appearing a single time and around 10% taken by the ten largest. This sample stems from a study of T-cell reconstitution after alpha-beta-depleted transplantation in children. The CDR3 is 14 residues long. V lost 7 bases, J lost 8 bases, and 15 bases lay in between. The germline gives CDR1 MNHNS, CDR2 SASEGT.

The receptor comes from a human donor who donated a stem cell graft to a child with SCID. This chain uses TRBV6-1 with TRBJ1-6; TRBD1 is a possible D gene (6 bases). The material was PBMCs from the stem cell graft donor, obtained from the stem cell graft. The CDR3 DNA reads as TGTGCCAGCAAACAAACAGGGCGGGATTCACCCCTCCACTTT. The encoded protein is CASKQTGRDSPLHF.